The clone carrying this T cell receptor (beta chain) was seen a few times. The entry originates in a study of blood T cell repertoires in COVID-19. For the study at large: In each case, the material was cDNA or gDNA derived from T cells, B-cell-depleted T cells, or PBMCs.

The V end lost 0 bases, the J end lost 2 bases, and 14 bases lay between the germline ends. Germline V gene sequence: CDR1 SGHDT, CDR2 YYEEEE. The CDR3 totals 16 residues. Authors' analysis steps: Counts of nucleated cells, estimated from reference gene primer amplification, were obtained. This table comes from immunoSEQ multiplex PCR, and its TCRdb copy is limited to in-frame clones, with some not included. D and trimming come from the DNA, and the V and J calls and clone size come from that table. The sample lists roughly 150,000 clones, approximately 85% occurring once. Seattle cases were enrolled at active infection and followed longitudinally.

The specimen sequenced was peripheral blood. The sequence derives from a woman in her 50s with COVID-19, enrolled during active disease. The V and J genes are TRBV5-6 and TRBJ1-2; D possibly corresponds to TRBD1 (6 bases). The DNA of the CDR3 is TGTGCCAGCAGCTTGGGGCCGGGGGGCTGGAACTATGGCTACACCTTC. Translating it yields CASSLGPGGWNYGYTF. The full variable domain, in which reference TRBV5-6 and TRBJ1-2 provide the parts outside the CDR3, is DAGVTQSPTHLIKTRGQQVTLRCSPKSGHDTVSWYQQALGQGPQFIFQYYEEEERQRGNFPDRFSGHQFPNYSSELNVNALLLGDSALYLCASSLGPGGWNYGYTFGSGTRLTVV.